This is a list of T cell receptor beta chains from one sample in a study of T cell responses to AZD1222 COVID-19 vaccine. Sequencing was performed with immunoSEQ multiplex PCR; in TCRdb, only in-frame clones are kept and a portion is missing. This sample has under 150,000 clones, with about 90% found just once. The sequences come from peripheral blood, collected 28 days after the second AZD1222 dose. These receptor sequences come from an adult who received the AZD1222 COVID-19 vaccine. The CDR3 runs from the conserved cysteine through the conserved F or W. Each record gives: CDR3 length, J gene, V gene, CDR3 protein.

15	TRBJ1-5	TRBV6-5	CASSYRQTSNQPQHF
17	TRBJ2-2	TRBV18	CASSPRPGTFGVGELFF
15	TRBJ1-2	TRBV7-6	CASSSGQGANYGYTF
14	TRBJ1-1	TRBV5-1	CASSLGTGQTEAFF
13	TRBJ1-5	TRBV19	CASSIRGNQPQHF
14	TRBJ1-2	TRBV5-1	CASSRGTVTGGYTF
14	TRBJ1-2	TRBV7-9	CASSIGQSNYGYTF
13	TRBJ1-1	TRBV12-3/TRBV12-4	CASRAPNRGGAFF
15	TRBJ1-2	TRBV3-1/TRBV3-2	CASSQGQGASYGYTF
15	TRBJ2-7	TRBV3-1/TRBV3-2	CASSPHRTGTYEQYF
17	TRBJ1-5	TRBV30	CAWSTDRGPYSNQPQHF
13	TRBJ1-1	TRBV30	CAWSTSGWTEAFF
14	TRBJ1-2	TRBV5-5	CASSLVPGAYGYTF
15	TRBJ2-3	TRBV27	CASSWFVTSTDTQYF
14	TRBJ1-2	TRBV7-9	CASSYGTGGSGYTF
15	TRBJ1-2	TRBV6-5	CASSSQGAGGYGYTF
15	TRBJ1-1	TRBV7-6	CASSLGQGMNTEAFF
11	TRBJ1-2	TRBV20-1	CSARVQHGYTF
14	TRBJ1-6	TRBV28	CASSGGQYFSPLHF
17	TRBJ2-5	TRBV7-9	CASSTTFLGQDRETQYF
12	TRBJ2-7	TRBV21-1	CASSKERVEQYF
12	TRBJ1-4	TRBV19	CASSAWNEKLFF
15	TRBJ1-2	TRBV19	CASINTRARELGYTF
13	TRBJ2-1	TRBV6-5	CASRTGRHNEQFF
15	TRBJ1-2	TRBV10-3	CAISEGTGATYGYTF
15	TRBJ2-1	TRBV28	CASSPGTSRYNEQFF
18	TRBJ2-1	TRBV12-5	CASGLVLEREEENNEQFF
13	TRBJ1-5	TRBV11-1	CASSLEANQPQHF
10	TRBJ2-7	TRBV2	CASSGYEQYF
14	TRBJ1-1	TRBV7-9	CASSPRNVNTEAFF
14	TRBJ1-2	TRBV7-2	CASSPRTGVYGYTF
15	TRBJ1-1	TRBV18	CASSSEQGARTEAFF
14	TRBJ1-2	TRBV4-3	CASSQPGTAYGYTF
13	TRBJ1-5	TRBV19	CASSIGYNQPQHF
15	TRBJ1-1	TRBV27	CASSPRAGGNTEAFF
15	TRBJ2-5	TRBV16	CASSQSFGPSEAQYF
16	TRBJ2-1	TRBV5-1	CASSLEGGEGYYEQFF
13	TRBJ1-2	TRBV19	CASSDSLNYGYTF
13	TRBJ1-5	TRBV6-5	CASRPDRVQPQHF
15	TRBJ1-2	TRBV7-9	CASRSAGHDNYGYTF
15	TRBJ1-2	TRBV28	CASSLPDGSPGGYTF
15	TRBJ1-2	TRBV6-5	CASSYRQGSLYGYTF
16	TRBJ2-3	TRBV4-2	CASARGGTSGTDTQYF
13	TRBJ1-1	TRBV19	CASSRAGRTEAFF
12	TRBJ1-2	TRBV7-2	CASSRQGYGYTF
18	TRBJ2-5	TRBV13	CASSSRTGALEIQETQYF
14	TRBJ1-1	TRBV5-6	CASSLGQPNTEAFF
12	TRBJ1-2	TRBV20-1	CSASPASYGYTF
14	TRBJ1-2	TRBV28	CASSLHRADYGYTF